The 5 T cell receptor beta chains presented below share a single source sample, sequenced in a study of T cell changes during pregnancy in multiple sclerosis. Clones were sequenced by immunoSEQ multiplex PCR, and TCRdb holds only the in-frame ones, with some missing. The sample holds 45,000 to 50,000 clones, 85% to 95% seen once. The sample in question was CD4+ T cells from peripheral blood mononuclear cells, obtained in the second trimester of pregnancy. Receptors originate from a female donor in good health, enrolled as a control in a pregnancy study.

This chain uses TRBV11-2 with TRBJ2-7; 12 bases match TRBD1. CDR1 and CDR2 (germline): SGHAT, FQNNGV. J gave up 5 bases and V 1 base, and 12 bases lay outside the gene matches. The CDR3 is made up of 18 amino acids. The CDR3 here is CASSLVTVTGTGGNEQYF. The CDR3, as DNA: TGTGCCAGCAGCTTAGTTACCGTAACCGGGACAGGGGGCAACGAGCAGTACTTC.

V gene TRBV4-3 combines with J gene TRBJ2-3; no clear D. V was cut by 0 bases and J by 7 bases, with 14 bases left in between. The CDR3 is made up of 15 amino acids. The germline gives CDR1 LGHNA, CDR2 YSLEER. The CDR3 sequence is CASSQENGEQYTQYF. CDR3 DNA: TGCGCCAGCAGCCAAGAGAACGGTGAACAGTATACGCAGTATTTT.

The rearrangement uses TRBV19 and TRBJ2-7, with TRBD1 matching 9 bases. CDR1 and CDR2 from the germline V gene are LNHDA and SQIVND (reference sequence). V dropped 4 bases and J dropped 4; count of bases not matched to a gene: 8. This CDR3 comprises 15 residues. CDR3 protein: CASSTPGTGRYEQYF. The CDR3 bases are TGTGCCAGTAGTACCCCCGGGACAGGGAGGTACGAGCAGTACTTC.

The rearrangement joins TRBV15 to TRBJ2-3, with a tentative D call TRBD1 (5 bases). Germline loops: CDR1 LNHNV, CDR2 YYDKDF (reference sequence). The CDR3 consists of 15 residues. Trimming removed 5 bases from V and 2 bases from J, with 14 bases in between. CDR3 coding DNA: TGTGCCACCAGCCAATTGCAGGGATACACAGATACGCAGTATTTT. As protein: CATSQLQGYTDTQYF.

The chain recombines TRBV4-3 with TRBJ1-2, with TRBD1 as a possible D gene (5 bases). The CDR3 consists of 15 residues. CDR1 is LGHNA, CDR2 YSLEER, per germline. The ends were cut back, 0 bases at V and 7 bases at J, with 15 bases in the middle. CDR3 loop: CASSQEVEQVSGYTF. In DNA form, the CDR3 reads TGCGCCAGCAGCCAAGAGGTCGAACAGGTCTCTGGCTACACCTTC.